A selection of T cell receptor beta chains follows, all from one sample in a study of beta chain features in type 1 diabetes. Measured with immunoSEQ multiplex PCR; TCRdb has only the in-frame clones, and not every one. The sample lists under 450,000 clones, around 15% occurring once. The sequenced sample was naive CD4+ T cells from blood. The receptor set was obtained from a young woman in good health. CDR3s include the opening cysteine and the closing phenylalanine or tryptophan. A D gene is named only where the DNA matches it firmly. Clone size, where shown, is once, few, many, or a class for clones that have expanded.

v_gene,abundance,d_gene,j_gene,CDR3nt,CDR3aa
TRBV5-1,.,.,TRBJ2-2,TGCGCCAGCAGCTTTATCCTATACACCGGGGAGCTGTTTTTT,CASSFILYTGELFF
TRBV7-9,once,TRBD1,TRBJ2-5,TGTGCCAGCAGCTCCGGGACAGGAAGGCAAGAGACCCAGTACTTC,CASSSGTGRQETQYF
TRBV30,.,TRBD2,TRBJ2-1,TGTGCCTGGAGGGGACTAGCGGTTGAGCAGTTCTTC,CAWRGLAVEQFF
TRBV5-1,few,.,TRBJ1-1,TGCGCCAGCAGCTTGGTGGCGGGGAGCACTGAAGCTTTCTTT,CASSLVAGSTEAFF
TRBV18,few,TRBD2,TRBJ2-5,TGTGCCAGCTCACAACTAGCGGGAGGGCAAGAGACCCAGTACTTC,CASSQLAGGQETQYF
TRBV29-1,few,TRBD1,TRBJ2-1,TGCAGCGTTGAAAGGGACAGGGTCTACAATGAGCAGTTCTTC,CSVERDRVYNEQFF
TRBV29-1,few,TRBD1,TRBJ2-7,TGCAGCGTGCGGACAGGGCGGTGGTACGAGCAGTACTTC,CSVRTGRWYEQYF
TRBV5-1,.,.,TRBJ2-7,TGCGCCAGCAGCTTGGATGTGGCAGGCGCCTACGAGCAGTACTTC,CASSLDVAGAYEQYF
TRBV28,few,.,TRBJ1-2,TGTGCCACCCTCTCGGGACTCTATGGCTACACCTTC,CATLSGLYGYTF
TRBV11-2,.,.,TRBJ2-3,TGTGCCAGCAGCTTCCGTGCAGGGCTCACCACAGATACGCAGTATTTT,CASSFRAGLTTDTQYF
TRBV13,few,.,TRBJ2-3,TGTGCCAGCACCTGGGTATGGAGCAACACAGATACGCAGTATTTT,CASTWVWSNTDTQYF
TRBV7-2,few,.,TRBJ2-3,TGTGCCAGCAGCTTTATCAAGAGAGATACGCAGTATTTT,CASSFIKRDTQYF
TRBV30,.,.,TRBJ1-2,TGTGCCTTCGGGGGGCCCGGACCGTATGGCTACACCTTC,CAFGGPGPYGYTF
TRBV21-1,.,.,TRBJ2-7,TGTGCCAGCAGCACAAGTGCCAGGGGCTACGAGCAGTACTTC,CASSTSARGYEQYF
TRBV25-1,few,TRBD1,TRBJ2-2,TGTGCCAGCAGTGTGAAACCGGGACAGGTTCCGACCGGGGAGCTGTTTTTT,CASSVKPGQVPTGELFF
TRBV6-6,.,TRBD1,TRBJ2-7,TGTGCCAGCACAACAGGGGGAGCCTACGAGCAGTACTTC,CASTTGGAYEQYF
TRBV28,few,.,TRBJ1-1,TGTGCCAGCAACCGAGTGGCTGAAGCTTTCTTT,CASNRVAEAFF
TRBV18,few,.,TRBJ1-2,TGTGCCAGCGCTAGGACAGCAGACCATTATGGCTACACCTTC,CASARTADHYGYTF
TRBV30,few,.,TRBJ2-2,TGTGCCTGGATAGGGTTAGGGAGCTCCAGCGGGGAGCTGTTTTTT,CAWIGLGSSSGELFF
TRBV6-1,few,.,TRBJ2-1,TGTGCCAGCAGTGATAGGTGGGAGGACTTGCAGTTCTTC,CASSDRWEDLQFF
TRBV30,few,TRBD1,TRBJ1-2,TGTGCCTCCTCAGTCGGACAGGGGGCGTTTGGCTACACCTTC,CASSVGQGAFGYTF
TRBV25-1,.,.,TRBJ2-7,TGTGCCTCGGGTAAGAGAGGGACACCCTACGAGCAGTACTTC,CASGKRGTPYEQYF
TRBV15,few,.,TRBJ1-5,TGTGCCACCAGCAGAGACCTAGGGGTGGATCAGCCCCAGCATTTT,CATSRDLGVDQPQHF
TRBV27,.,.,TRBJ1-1,TGTGCCAGCAAAAGTCCACTGGTGAACACTGAAGCTTTCTTT,CASKSPLVNTEAFF
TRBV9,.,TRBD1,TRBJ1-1,TGTGCCAGCAGCGCGACAGGGGGCACCCATGAAGCTTTCTTT,CASSATGGTHEAFF
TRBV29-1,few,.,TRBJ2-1,TGCAGCCTCGGGGGAGGCCGGATTATCCACAATGAGCAGTTCTTC,CSLGGGRIIHNEQFF
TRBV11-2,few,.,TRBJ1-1,TGTGCCAGCAGCGATCCGGGACAATGGAACACTGAAGCTTTCTTT,CASSDPGQWNTEAFF
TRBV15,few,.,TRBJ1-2,TGTGCCACCAGCAGAGTAGGACAGATAGGCTACACCTTC,CATSRVGQIGYTF
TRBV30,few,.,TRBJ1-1,TGTGCCCAGGGGCGATATGCTGAAGCTTTCTTT,CAQGRYAEAFF
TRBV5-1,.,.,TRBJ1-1,TGCGCCAGCAGCGTGGACAGCCTCCCGAACACTGAAGCTTTCTTT,CASSVDSLPNTEAFF
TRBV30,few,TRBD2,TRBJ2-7,TGTGCCTGGGGGCGACTAGCGGGAGTCTACGAGCAGTACTTC,CAWGRLAGVYEQYF
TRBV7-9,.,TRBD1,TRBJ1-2,TGTGCCAGCAGCTTAGCGGGACAGGGGAGTGGCTACACCTTC,CASSLAGQGSGYTF
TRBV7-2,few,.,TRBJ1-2,TGTGCCAGCAGCTTACGACAGCTCTATGGCTACACCTTC,CASSLRQLYGYTF
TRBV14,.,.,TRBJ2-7,TGTGCCAGCAGCCCGGCAGGGCGGTTCTACGAGCAGTACTTC,CASSPAGRFYEQYF